Reported below is one T cell receptor beta chain. The data originate from a study of T-cell reconstitution after alpha-beta-depleted transplantation in children. The germline CDR1 and CDR2 sequences are SGHDN and FVKESK. V was shortened by 8 bases and J by 4 bases, with 17 bases between the two germline ends. The length of the CDR3 is 14 residues. During its preparation, the TCRbeta library received unique molecular identifiers. One entry per CDR3 protein results from TCRdb running MiXCR on the PCR reads. The table lists about 500,000 distinct CDR3 sequences, roughly 33% of them singletons, with approximately 2.3% in the top ten.

This sequence originates from a human donor who donated a stem cell graft to a child with aplastic anemia. The chain uses TRBV14 and TRBJ2-5; D possibly matches TRBD1 or TRBD2 (5 bases each). This material consisted of PBMCs from the stem cell graft donor, taken from the stem cell graft. The CDR3 DNA reads TGTGCCAGCGGACATGGACCCGGGATAGAGACCCAGTACTTC. It codes for CASGHGPGIETQYF.